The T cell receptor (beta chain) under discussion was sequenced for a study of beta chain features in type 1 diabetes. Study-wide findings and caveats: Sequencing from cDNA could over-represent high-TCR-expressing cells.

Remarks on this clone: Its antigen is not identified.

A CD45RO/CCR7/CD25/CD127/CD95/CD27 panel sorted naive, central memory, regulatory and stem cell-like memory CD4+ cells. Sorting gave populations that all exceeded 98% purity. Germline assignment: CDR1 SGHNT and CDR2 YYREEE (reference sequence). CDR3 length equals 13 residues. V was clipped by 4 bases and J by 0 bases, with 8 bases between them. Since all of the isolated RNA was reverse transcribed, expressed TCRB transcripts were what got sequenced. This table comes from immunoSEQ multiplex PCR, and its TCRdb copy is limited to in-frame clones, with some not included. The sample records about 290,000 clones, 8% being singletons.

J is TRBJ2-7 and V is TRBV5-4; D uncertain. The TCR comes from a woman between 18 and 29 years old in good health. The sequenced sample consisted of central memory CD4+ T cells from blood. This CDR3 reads CASSDRNSYEQYF. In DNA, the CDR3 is TGTGCCAGCAGCGATCGGAACTCCTACGAGCAGTACTTC.